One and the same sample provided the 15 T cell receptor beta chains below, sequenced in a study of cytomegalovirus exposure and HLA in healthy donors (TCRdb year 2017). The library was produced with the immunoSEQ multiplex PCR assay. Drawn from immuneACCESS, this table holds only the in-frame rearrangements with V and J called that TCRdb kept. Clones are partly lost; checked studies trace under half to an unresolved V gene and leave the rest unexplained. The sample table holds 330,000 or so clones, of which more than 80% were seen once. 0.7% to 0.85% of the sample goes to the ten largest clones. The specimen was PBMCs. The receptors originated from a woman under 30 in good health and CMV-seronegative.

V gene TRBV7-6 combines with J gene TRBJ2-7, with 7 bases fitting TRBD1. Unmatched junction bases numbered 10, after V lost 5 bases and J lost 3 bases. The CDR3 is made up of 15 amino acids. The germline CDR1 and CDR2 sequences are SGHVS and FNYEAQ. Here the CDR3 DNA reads TGTGCCAGCAGCCCGAACCGACAGGGATTCTACGAGCAGTACTTC. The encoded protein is CASSPNRQGFYEQYF. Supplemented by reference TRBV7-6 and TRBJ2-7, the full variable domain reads GAGVSQSPRYKVTKRGQDVALRCDPISGHVSLYWYRQALGQGPEFLTYFNYEAQQDKSGLPNDRFSAERPEGSISTLTIQRTEQRDSAMYRCASSPNRQGFYEQYFGPGTRLTVT.

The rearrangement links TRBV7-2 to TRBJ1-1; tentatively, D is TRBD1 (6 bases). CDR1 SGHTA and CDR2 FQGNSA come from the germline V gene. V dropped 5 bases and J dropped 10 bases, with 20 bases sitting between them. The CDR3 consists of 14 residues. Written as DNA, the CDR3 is TGTGCCAGCAGCCTCCCCAGACAGGCGCTCCTAGCTTTCTTT. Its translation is CASSLPRQALLAFF.

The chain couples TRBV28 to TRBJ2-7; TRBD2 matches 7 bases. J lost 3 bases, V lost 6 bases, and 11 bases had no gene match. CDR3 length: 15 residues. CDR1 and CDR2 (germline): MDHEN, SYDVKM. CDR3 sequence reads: CASSQGTSESYEQYF. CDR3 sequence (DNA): TGTGCCAGCAGCCAGGGTACTAGCGAGAGCTACGAGCAGTACTTC.

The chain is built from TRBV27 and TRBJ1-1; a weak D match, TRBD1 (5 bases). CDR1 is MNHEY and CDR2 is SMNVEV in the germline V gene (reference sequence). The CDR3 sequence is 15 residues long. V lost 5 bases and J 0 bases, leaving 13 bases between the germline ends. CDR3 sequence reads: CASSREGNMNTEAFF. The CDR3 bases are TGTGCCAGCAGTCGGGAGGGGAATATGAACACTGAAGCTTTCTTT.

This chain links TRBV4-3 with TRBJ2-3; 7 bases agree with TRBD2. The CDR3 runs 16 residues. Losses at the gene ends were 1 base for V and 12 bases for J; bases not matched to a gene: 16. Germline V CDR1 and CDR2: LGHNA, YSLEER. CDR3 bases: TGCGCCAGCAGCCAAGGCGGTGCGGGAGTAACGAGTGGTCAGTATTTT. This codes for CASSQGGAGVTSGQYF.

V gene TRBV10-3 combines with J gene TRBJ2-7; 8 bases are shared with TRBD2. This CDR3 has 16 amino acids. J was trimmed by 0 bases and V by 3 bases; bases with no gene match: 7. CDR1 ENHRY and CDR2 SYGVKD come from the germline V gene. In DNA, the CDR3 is TGTGCCATCAGTGACCGACGACTAGCGCCCTCCTACGAGCAGTACTTC. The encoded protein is CAISDRRLAPSYEQYF.

The CDR3 region has the DNA TGCAGTGCCTCCCGAGGTGAGCAGTTCTTC. Encoded protein: CSASRGEQFF. V is TRBV20-1 and J is TRBJ2-1, with D hard to call. This CDR3 contains 10 residues. The germline gives CDR1 DFQATT, CDR2 SNEGSKA (reference sequence). V was cut by 6 bases and J by 9 bases, with 9 bases left in between.

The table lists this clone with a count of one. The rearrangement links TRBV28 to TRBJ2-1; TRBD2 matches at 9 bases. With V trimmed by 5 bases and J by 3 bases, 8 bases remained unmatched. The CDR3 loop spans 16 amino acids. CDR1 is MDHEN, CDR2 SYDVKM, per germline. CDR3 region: CASSPPLAGVYNEQFF. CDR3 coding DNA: TGTGCCAGCAGTCCCCCCTTAGCGGGAGTCTACAATGAGCAGTTCTTC.

The CDR3 is CSTRASGRNEQFF. CDR3 DNA: TGCAGCACGAGGGCTAGCGGGAGGAATGAGCAGTTCTTC. The chain recombines TRBV29-1 with TRBJ2-1; 11 bases line up with TRBD2. Germline CDR1 reads SQVTM; CDR2 reads ANQGSEA. With V trimmed by 8 bases and J by 7 bases, 7 bases remained unmatched. CDR3 length: 13 amino acids.

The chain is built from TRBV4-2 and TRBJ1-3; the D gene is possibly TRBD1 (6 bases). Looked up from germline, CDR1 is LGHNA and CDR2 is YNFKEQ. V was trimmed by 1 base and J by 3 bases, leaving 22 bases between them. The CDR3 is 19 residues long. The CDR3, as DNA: TGTGCCAGCAGCCAAGGCGACAGGTTCTCGTCCTTGATTGGAAACACCATATATTTT. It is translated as CASSQGDRFSSLIGNTIYF.

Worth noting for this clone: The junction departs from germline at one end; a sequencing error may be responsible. CDR3 sequence: CASSGDRGGEQYF. The CDR3 nucleotides are TGTGCTAGCAGCGGGGACAGGGGTGGCGAGCAGTACTTC. The gene calls are TRBV7-7 and TRBJ2-7, with 10 bases that match TRBD1. CDR1 is SSHAT and CDR2 is FNYEAQ in the germline V gene (reference sequence). This CDR3 spans 13 amino acids.

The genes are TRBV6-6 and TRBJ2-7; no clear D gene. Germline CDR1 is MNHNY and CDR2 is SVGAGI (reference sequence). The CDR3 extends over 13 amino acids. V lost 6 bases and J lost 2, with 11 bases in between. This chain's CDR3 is CASRPGSTYEQYF. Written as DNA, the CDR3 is TGTGCCAGCAGACCCGGGTCAACCTACGAGCAGTACTTC.

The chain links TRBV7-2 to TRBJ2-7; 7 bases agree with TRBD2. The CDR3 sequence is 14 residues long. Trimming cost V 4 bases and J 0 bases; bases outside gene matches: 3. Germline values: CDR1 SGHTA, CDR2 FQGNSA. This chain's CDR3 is CASSSASGSYEQYF. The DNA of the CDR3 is TGTGCCAGCAGCTCAGCTAGCGGCTCCTACGAGCAGTACTTC.

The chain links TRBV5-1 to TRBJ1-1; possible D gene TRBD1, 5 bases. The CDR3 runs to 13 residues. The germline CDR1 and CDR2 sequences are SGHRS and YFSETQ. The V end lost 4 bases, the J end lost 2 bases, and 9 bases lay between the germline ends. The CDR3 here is CASSLGPNTEAFF. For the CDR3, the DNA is TGCGCCAGCAGCCTGGGGCCCAACACTGAAGCTTTCTTT.

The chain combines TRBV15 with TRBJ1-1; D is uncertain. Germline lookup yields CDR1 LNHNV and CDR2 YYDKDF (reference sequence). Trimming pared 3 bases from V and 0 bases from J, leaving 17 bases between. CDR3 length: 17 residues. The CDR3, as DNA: TGTGCCACCAGCAGCGACCGAGGGTTCTCCTTGAACACTGAAGCTTTCTTT. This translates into CATSSDRGFSLNTEAFF.